These T cell receptor beta chains were read from a single sample in a study of CD8 T cells in Susac syndrome. TCRdb recomputed calls from the immunoSEQ multiplex PCR reads with MiXCR, one row per CDR3 protein. The sample carries 100,000 to 150,000 distinct CDR3 sequences, roughly 94% recorded once. Material for sequencing was CD4+ T cells from PBMCs. Source of these receptors: a human donor in good health. The CDR3 runs from the conserved cysteine through the conserved F or W. The D gene is left open where the match is weak. Size is omitted from some rows. Given values are once, few, many or a class for expanded clones.

abundance,j_gene,v_gene,len,d_gene,CDR3nt,CDR3aa
NA,TRBJ2-7,TRBV7-9,13,NA,TGTGCCAGCAGCGTCACAGGGACCTACGAGCAGTACTTC,CASSVTGTYEQYF
NA,TRBJ2-7,TRBV7-8,17,TRBD2,TGTGCCAGCAGCTTAAGGATTAGCGGGAGGGCCGGCTACGAGCAGTACTTC,CASSLRISGRAGYEQYF
NA,TRBJ2-7,TRBV7-2,15,NA,TGTGCCAGCAGCTTAGCCGGTGGGGCTAATGGCGAGCAGTACTTC,CASSLAGGANGEQYF
NA,TRBJ1-2,TRBV6-2/TRBV6-3,12,NA,TGTGCCAGCAGTTACTCGACGGCGGGGTACGCCTTC,CASSYSTAGYAF
NA,TRBJ2-7,TRBV7-9,14,NA,TGTGCCAGCAGCTTAAAATTGGGGCGCGGGGAGCAGTACTTC,CASSLKLGRGEQYF
NA,TRBJ1-4,TRBV6-5,11,NA,TGTGCCAGCTTAGATGGTGAAAAACTGTTTTTT,CASLDGEKLFF
NA,TRBJ1-1,TRBV29-1,13,NA,TGCAGCGTTGTAATGGGGTATAGCACTGAAGCTTTCTTT,CSVVMGYSTEAFF
NA,TRBJ2-5,TRBV5-1,17,NA,TGCGCCAGCAGCTTGGAAGTCACTATCCACAAGACGGAGACCCAGTACTTC,CASSLEVTIHKTETQYF
NA,TRBJ2-1,TRBV10-3,15,TRBD2,TGTGCCATCAGTGAGTTACTAGCGGGAGTCAATGAGCAGTTCTTC,CAISELLAGVNEQFF
NA,TRBJ2-7,TRBV5-1,16,TRBD1,TGCGCCAGCAGCTTGAGTACCGGGACAGTGGCTTCGGAGCAGTACTTC,CASSLSTGTVASEQYF
NA,TRBJ2-1,TRBV6-4,15,TRBD2,TGTGCCAGCAGTGCGACTAGCGGGAGGGACAATGAGCAGTTCTTC,CASSATSGRDNEQFF
NA,TRBJ2-3,TRBV29-1,11,NA,TGCAGCGTTACGGGACTAGATACGCAGTATTTT,CSVTGLDTQYF
NA,TRBJ2-1,TRBV12-3/TRBV12-4,16,NA,TGTGCCAGCAGTGGTCGGAGGGGCCTTGCCCCCCATGAGCAGTTCTTC,CASSGRRGLAPHEQFF
NA,TRBJ2-5,TRBV20-1,14,NA,TGCAGTGCCGTGCCCCGGACGGAACAAGAGACCCAGTACTTC,CSAVPRTEQETQYF
once,TRBJ2-7,TRBV7-3,13,NA,TGTGCCAGCAGCCCTAGCGCCGGTAGCGAGCAGTACTTC,CASSPSAGSEQYF
few,TRBJ2-1,TRBV29-1,18,TRBD2,TGCAGCGTTGAAGACGCTACTTTTAGGACTAGGCGAAGCAATGAGCAGTTCTTC,CSVEDATFRTRRSNEQFF
NA,TRBJ2-1,TRBV3-1,15,TRBD1,TGTGCCAGCAGCCAAGCGGGGACAGGCGTAACTGAGCAGTTCTTC,CASSQAGTGVTEQFF
NA,TRBJ2-5,TRBV30,12,NA,TGTGCCTGGAGTGTAGGCCAAGAGACCCAGTACTTC,CAWSVGQETQYF
once,TRBJ1-5,TRBV20-1,14,NA,TGCAGTGCTAGAGTTGTAGAGGGTAATCAGCCCCAGCATTTT,CSARVVEGNQPQHF
NA,TRBJ1-2,TRBV7-2,15,TRBD1,TGTGCCAGCAGCCTTTGGACAGGGAGAGGCGATGGCTACACCTTC,CASSLWTGRGDGYTF
NA,TRBJ2-1,TRBV30,17,TRBD1,TGTGCCTGGAGTGTGATGGGATGGGACAGGGACTACAATGAGCAGTTCTTC,CAWSVMGWDRDYNEQFF
once,TRBJ1-5,TRBV28,19,NA,TGTGCCAGCGGCCGAGTCAAAAGGGCCCGTTCGGAACATGATCAGCCCCAGCATTTT,CASGRVKRARSEHDQPQHF
NA,TRBJ1-4,TRBV20-1,14,NA,TGCAGTGCCCCGGGGGGGGAAACTAATGAAAAACTGTTTTTT,CSAPGGETNEKLFF
NA,TRBJ2-5,TRBV7-9,15,TRBD1,TGTGCCAGCATCAGGGACAGGGATAAGCGAGAGACCCAGTACTTC,CASIRDRDKRETQYF
NA,TRBJ2-3,TRBV4-3,13,TRBD2,TGCGCCAGCAGCCAAGAAGTCCAGCGGGAGTTCCATTTT,CASSQEVQREFHF
NA,TRBJ2-7,TRBV5-1,16,TRBD2,TGCGCCAGCAGCTTGGGGGGGGAGGGCCGAGGTTCCGAGCAGTACTTC,CASSLGGEGRGSEQYF
NA,TRBJ2-7,TRBV7-9,16,TRBD2,TGTGCCAGCAGCGTCGGACTAGCGGGAGAGCCCTACGAGCAGTACTTC,CASSVGLAGEPYEQYF
NA,TRBJ1-5,TRBV20-1,13,NA,TGCAGTGCTAGAGTGGATAGCAATCAGCCCCAGCATTTT,CSARVDSNQPQHF
NA,TRBJ2-7,TRBV6-2/TRBV6-3,13,NA,TGTGCCAGCAGTTACTTGGACAACTACGAGCAGTACTTC,CASSYLDNYEQYF
NA,TRBJ1-2,TRBV3-1,15,NA,TGTGCCAGCAGCCGCCTTCAGGGTCCCCTCTATGGCTACACCTTC,CASSRLQGPLYGYTF
NA,TRBJ2-7,TRBV7-6,15,NA,TGTGCCAGCAGCTTTGAGACAGGAAGTTCCTACGAGCAGTACTTC,CASSFETGSSYEQYF
NA,TRBJ2-2,TRBV30,15,NA,TGTGCCTGGTTGTGGGGACTGCAGAACACCGGGGAGCTGTTTTTT,CAWLWGLQNTGELFF
NA,TRBJ1-2,TRBV6-1,13,TRBD1,TGTGCCAGCAGTGAAACGTCCGACAGGGGAAAGACCTTC,CASSETSDRGKTF
NA,TRBJ1-6,TRBV15,16,NA,TGTGCCACCAGCAGGGGGGACCTCCCTGGTAATTCACCCCTCCACTTT,CATSRGDLPGNSPLHF
NA,TRBJ1-3,TRBV10-3,13,TRBD1,TGTGCCATCAGCGGGACAGCAAGAAACACCATATATTTT,CAISGTARNTIYF
few,TRBJ2-1,TRBV2,16,TRBD2,TGTGCCAGCAGTGAGGTTCGACTAGCGGTTTACAATGAGCAGTTCTTC,CASSEVRLAVYNEQFF
few,TRBJ2-5,TRBV5-6,14,NA,TGTGCCAGCAGCATCCGGGACAACCAAGAGACCCAGTACTTC,CASSIRDNQETQYF
NA,TRBJ2-7,TRBV4-2,15,NA,TGTGCCAGCAGCCAAGACGGGCAGAGCTCCTACGAGCAGTACTTC,CASSQDGQSSYEQYF
NA,TRBJ2-3,TRBV29-1,15,TRBD2,TGCAGCGCCAAATCGTCAGCGGGAGGTGCAGATACGCAGTATTTT,CSAKSSAGGADTQYF
NA,TRBJ2-7,TRBV18,15,NA,TGTGCCAGCTCCCGGGTGGGCGGCGTCTTCAACGAGCAGTACTTC,CASSRVGGVFNEQYF
NA,TRBJ2-1,TRBV5-1,13,TRBD2,TGCGCCACCAGAATTGGACTAGCTAATGAGCAGTTCTTC,CATRIGLANEQFF
NA,TRBJ1-1,TRBV28,12,NA,TGTGCCAGCAGTGGGACTGTTAATGAAGCTTTCTTT,CASSGTVNEAFF
NA,TRBJ2-3,TRBV27,13,NA,TGTGCCAGCAGTTTAATAGCAGCAGATACGCAGTATTTT,CASSLIAADTQYF
NA,TRBJ1-2,TRBV19,13,TRBD1,TGTGCCAGTCGGACAGGGTATGGCTATGGCTACACCTTC,CASRTGYGYGYTF
once,TRBJ1-6,TRBV20-1,16,NA,TGCAGTGCTAGAGCCGGGAGTAACTCCTATAATTCACCCCTCCACTTT,CSARAGSNSYNSPLHF
NA,TRBJ2-7,TRBV5-1,13,NA,TGCGCCAGCAGCTTGAACTACCCCTACGAGCAGTACTTC,CASSLNYPYEQYF
NA,TRBJ2-3,TRBV5-8,14,NA,TGTGCCAGCAGCTGGCGGAGGAGTTTGGATACGCAGTATTTT,CASSWRRSLDTQYF
few,TRBJ2-5,TRBV28,10,NA,TGTGCCAGCAGACGAGAGACCCAGTACTTC,CASRRETQYF
NA,TRBJ2-5,TRBV5-1,16,TRBD2,TGCGCCAGCAGCCCTGGGACTAGCGGGAGAGAAGAGACCCAGTACTTC,CASSPGTSGREETQYF
NA,TRBJ1-1,TRBV20-1,12,NA,TGCAGTGCTACCCAAGTGAACACTGAAGCTTTCTTT,CSATQVNTEAFF
once,TRBJ1-3,TRBV12-3/TRBV12-4,14,NA,TGTGCCAGCAGTTTAATCGGGGAGGGAAACACCATATATTTT,CASSLIGEGNTIYF
NA,TRBJ1-6,TRBV27,14,NA,TGTGCCAGCAGCTTGGGGTGGAATAATTCACCCCTCCACTTT,CASSLGWNNSPLHF
NA,TRBJ2-3,TRBV18,15,TRBD1,TGTGCCAGCTCACCGAAGGACAGGGCCGTAGATACGCAGTATTTT,CASSPKDRAVDTQYF
NA,TRBJ2-5,TRBV5-6,15,NA,TGTGCCAGCAGCTTGGTGGGACACCCGGCGAAGACCCAGTACTTC,CASSLVGHPAKTQYF
NA,TRBJ1-5,TRBV2,14,NA,TGTGCCAGCAGTGACTCATATAGCAATCAGCCCCAGCATTTT,CASSDSYSNQPQHF
NA,TRBJ2-7,TRBV6-5,14,TRBD2,TGTGCCAGCAGTCGACTAGCGAGCACCTACGAGCAGTACTTC,CASSRLASTYEQYF
NA,TRBJ1-1,TRBV5-6,12,NA,TGTGCCAGCAGCGGGTCGAACACTGAAGCTTTCTTT,CASSGSNTEAFF
NA,TRBJ2-5,TRBV6-5,15,NA,TGTGCCAGCAGTCAGGGACCCCAGAGAGGGGAGACCCAGTACTTC,CASSQGPQRGETQYF
once,TRBJ1-1,TRBV30,17,NA,TGTGCCTGGAGTTGGGCTTTTGGACGCATGATGAACACTGAAGCTTTCTTT,CAWSWAFGRMMNTEAFF